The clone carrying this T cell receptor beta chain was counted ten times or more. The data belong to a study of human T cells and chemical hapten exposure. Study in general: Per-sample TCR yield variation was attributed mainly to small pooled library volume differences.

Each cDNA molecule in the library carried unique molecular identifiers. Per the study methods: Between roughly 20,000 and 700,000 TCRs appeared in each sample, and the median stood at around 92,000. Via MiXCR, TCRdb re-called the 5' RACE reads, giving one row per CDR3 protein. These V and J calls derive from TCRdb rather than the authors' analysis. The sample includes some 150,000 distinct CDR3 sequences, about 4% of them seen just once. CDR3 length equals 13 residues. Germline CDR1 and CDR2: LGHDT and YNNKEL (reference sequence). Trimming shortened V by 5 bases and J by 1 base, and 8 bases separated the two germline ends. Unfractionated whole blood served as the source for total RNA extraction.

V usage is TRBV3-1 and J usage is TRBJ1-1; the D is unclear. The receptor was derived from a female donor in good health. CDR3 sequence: CASSRIENTEAFF. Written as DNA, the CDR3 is TGTGCCAGCAGCAGAATAGAGAACACTGAAGCTTTCTTT.